The clone carrying this TCR beta chain was detected ten times or more. Its antigen remains unknown. The source of the sample is a study of T-cell memory formation after mild COVID-19. In the study overall: Clusters of TCRs were largely donor specific. Study results and caveats: Clones that got smaller from day 15 to 85 had even CD4/CD8, while clones growing later tipped toward CD4+.

From the 5' RACE reads, TCRdb called clonotypes with MiXCR, one entry per CDR3 protein. The sample includes hundreds of thousands of distinct CDR3 sequences, over 25% of them seen just once. The CDR3 is made up of 13 amino acids. Trimming took 8 bases from V and 6 from J, leaving 16 bases between them. Per the germline V gene, CDR1 is LNHDA and CDR2 is SQIVND (reference sequence). The chain couples TRBV19 to TRBJ1-2; weak D call: TRBD1 (5 bases). This clonotype was sampled from an adult woman who had mild COVID-19 (a few samples of this study predate the infection). Cell type and time point are not known. The source material was PBMCs or a T cell subset sorted from them (not recorded which). The CDR3 nucleotides are TGTGCCAGTGGGCCACGGGGCGGACATGGCTACACCTTC. Its protein product is CASGPRGGHGYTF.